These T cell receptor beta chains were read from a single sample in a study of shared clonotypes between healthy human individuals. Assay used: immunoSEQ multiplex PCR; TCRdb lists only in-frame clones, some missing. The profile shows about 690,000 clones, 90% of them singletons. The source material was memory CD8+ T cells from PBMCs. These receptors were taken from a man younger than 35 in good health. Some clones in this sample may be carry-over from other donors' samples. Both conserved end residues are part of each CDR3. The D gene is left open where the match is weak. Part of the rows lack a size; the others show once, few, many or a class for expanded clones.

j_call: TRBJ2-3; v_call: TRBV12-5; d_call: -; clone_size: -; cdr3_aa: CASRDMSTDTQYF; cdr3_nt: TGTGCTAGCCGGGATATGAGCACAGATACGCAGTATTTT
j_call: TRBJ2-7; v_call: TRBV28; d_call: -; clone_size: -; cdr3_aa: CASSPVGRSYEQYF; cdr3_nt: TGTGCCAGCAGCCCGGTAGGCCGCTCCTACGAGCAGTACTTC
j_call: TRBJ2-7; v_call: TRBV9; d_call: TRBD2; clone_size: -; cdr3_aa: CASSEGRLAGVGEQYF; cdr3_nt: TGTGCCAGCAGCGAGGGGCGGCTAGCGGGAGTAGGGGAGCAGTACTTC
j_call: TRBJ2-3; v_call: TRBV18; d_call: -; clone_size: -; cdr3_aa: CASSPDRPTQYF; cdr3_nt: TGTGCCAGCTCACCCGACAGACCTACGCAGTATTTT
j_call: TRBJ2-7; v_call: TRBV5-4; d_call: TRBD1; clone_size: -; cdr3_aa: CASSLLGQGAYEQYF; cdr3_nt: TGTGCCAGCAGCTTATTGGGACAGGGAGCCTACGAGCAGTACTTC
j_call: TRBJ2-7; v_call: TRBV27; d_call: TRBD1; clone_size: -; cdr3_aa: CASSLGRQGYEQYF; cdr3_nt: TGTGCCAGCAGTCTCGGGCGACAGGGCTACGAGCAGTACTTC
j_call: TRBJ1-2; v_call: TRBV7-9; d_call: TRBD1; clone_size: -; cdr3_aa: CASSLDRGQGNGYTF; cdr3_nt: TGTGCCAGCAGCTTAGATCGAGGACAGGGGAATGGCTACACCTTC
j_call: TRBJ2-4; v_call: TRBV5-1; d_call: -; clone_size: -; cdr3_aa: CASSSGNLAKNIQYF; cdr3_nt: TGCGCCAGCAGCTCGGGGAACCTAGCCAAAAACATTCAGTACTTC
j_call: TRBJ1-2; v_call: TRBV30; d_call: -; clone_size: -; cdr3_aa: CAWSVSAGYGYTF; cdr3_nt: TGTGCCTGGAGTGTATCCGCTGGCTATGGCTACACCTTC
j_call: TRBJ2-1; v_call: TRBV6-1; d_call: TRBD2; clone_size: -; cdr3_aa: CASSKKRDHNEQFF; cdr3_nt: TGTGCCAGCAGTAAAAAGCGGGACCACAATGAGCAGTTCTTC
j_call: TRBJ1-2; v_call: TRBV7-9; d_call: -; clone_size: -; cdr3_aa: CASSSTWDGGNYGYTF; cdr3_nt: TGTGCCAGCAGCTCAACCTGGGACGGAGGAAACTATGGCTACACCTTC
j_call: TRBJ1-5; v_call: TRBV19; d_call: -; clone_size: -; cdr3_aa: CASSMTGYSNQPQHF; cdr3_nt: TGTGCCAGTAGTATGACAGGTTATAGCAATCAGCCCCAGCATTTT
j_call: TRBJ2-3; v_call: TRBV27; d_call: TRBD2; clone_size: -; cdr3_aa: CASSFIGVAGLHTDTQYF; cdr3_nt: TGTGCCAGCAGCTTCATAGGGGTAGCGGGACTCCACACAGATACGCAGTATTTT
j_call: TRBJ2-3; v_call: TRBV5-1; d_call: -; clone_size: once; cdr3_aa: CASRGRVTDTQYF; cdr3_nt: TGCGCCAGCAGGGGAAGAGTGACAGATACGCAGTATTTT
j_call: TRBJ2-1; v_call: TRBV7-3; d_call: -; clone_size: once; cdr3_aa: CASSLGGSYNEQFF; cdr3_nt: TGTGCCAGCAGCCTTGGTGGTTCCTACAATGAGCAGTTCTTC
j_call: TRBJ1-4; v_call: TRBV27; d_call: TRBD1; clone_size: -; cdr3_aa: CASSLWAGGLNEKLFF; cdr3_nt: TGTGCCAGCAGTTTATGGGCAGGGGGCCTTAATGAAAAACTGTTTTTT
j_call: TRBJ2-7; v_call: TRBV9; d_call: TRBD2; clone_size: -; cdr3_aa: CASSPGRGWVEQYF; cdr3_nt: TGTGCCAGCAGCCCCGGGAGGGGGTGGGTCGAGCAGTACTTC
j_call: TRBJ2-7; v_call: TRBV11-1; d_call: -; clone_size: once; cdr3_aa: CASSYGVGYEQYF; cdr3_nt: TGTGCCAGCAGCTACGGGGTAGGCTACGAGCAGTACTTC
j_call: TRBJ2-7; v_call: TRBV7-9; d_call: -; clone_size: once; cdr3_aa: CASSFGGVEQYF; cdr3_nt: TGTGCCAGCAGCTTCGGAGGGGTCGAGCAGTACTTC
j_call: TRBJ2-7; v_call: TRBV4-1; d_call: TRBD1; clone_size: -; cdr3_aa: CASSQPGQGYEQYF; cdr3_nt: TGCGCCAGCAGCCAACCGGGACAGGGGTACGAGCAGTACTTC
j_call: TRBJ2-2; v_call: TRBV15; d_call: -; clone_size: -; cdr3_aa: CATSRTRNPNTGELFF; cdr3_nt: TGTGCCACCAGCAGAACCAGAAACCCGAACACCGGGGAGCTGTTTTTT
j_call: TRBJ1-2; v_call: TRBV28; d_call: -; clone_size: -; cdr3_aa: CASSLTNYGYTF; cdr3_nt: TGTGCCAGCAGTTTAACTAACTATGGCTACACCTTC
j_call: TRBJ2-1; v_call: TRBV7-2; d_call: -; clone_size: -; cdr3_aa: CASSAKAGGDNEQFF; cdr3_nt: TGTGCCAGCAGCGCAAAAGCGGGCGGAGACAATGAGCAGTTCTTC
j_call: TRBJ2-1; v_call: TRBV5-6; d_call: -; clone_size: -; cdr3_aa: CASSLLSGEQFF; cdr3_nt: TGTGCCAGCAGCTTGTTGAGTGGTGAGCAGTTCTTC